Presented here are 21 T cell receptor beta chains from one specimen sequenced in a study of blood T cell repertoires in COVID-19. Here immunoSEQ multiplex PCR was the method, and the copy in TCRdb shows in-frame clones only, minus some. The table records 55,000 to 65,000 clones, approximately 75% of them present only once. Sequenced material: peripheral blood. The receptors come from a man in his 60s with COVID-19, enrolled during active disease.

The chain recombines TRBV11-2 with TRBJ2-4, with D perhaps TRBD2 (6 bases). Germline loops: CDR1 SGHAT, CDR2 FQNNGV. V lost 3 bases, J lost 0 bases, and 18 bases lay in between. The CDR3 extends over 18 amino acids. The CDR3 is CASSLGRMTPLAKNIQYF. The DNA of the CDR3 is TGTGCCAGCAGCTTGGGGAGGATGACTCCCCTAGCCAAAAACATTCAGTACTTC.

V is TRBV23-1 and J is TRBJ2-3, with 8 bases aligning to TRBD1. Being an ORF, TRBV23-1 has a function that is uncertain. The CDR3 loop spans 14 amino acids. With 8 bases clipped from V and 4 bases from J, the junction kept 8 bases outside the gene matches. CDR3 region: CASESPDRADTQYF. The DNA for the CDR3 is TGCGCCAGCGAGTCCCCGGACAGGGCAGATACGCAGTATTTT.

The gene calls are TRBV19 and TRBJ2-2; D may be TRBD1 (5 bases). The V end lost 3 bases, the J end lost 2 bases, and 16 bases lay between the germline ends. This CDR3 region has 17 residues. Germline V gives CDR1 LNHDA, CDR2 SQIVND (reference sequence). CDR3 loop: CASSMGSRAINTGELFF. The CDR3 DNA reads as TGTGCCAGTAGTATGGGGTCCAGGGCTATTAACACCGGGGAGCTGTTTTTT.

V and J are TRBV7-2 and TRBJ1-2; 7 nucleotides align to TRBD1. Germline CDR1 reads SGHTA; CDR2 reads FQGNSA. J was trimmed by 5 bases and V by 2 bases; bases with no gene match: 11. The CDR3 runs 16 residues. Here the CDR3 reads CASSLSLPGQPYGYTF. CDR3 coding DNA: TGTGCCAGCAGCTTAAGCCTTCCGGGACAGCCTTATGGCTACACCTTC.

This chain connects TRBV5-5 to TRBJ2-3; D ambiguous. Germline V CDR1 and CDR2: SGHKS, YYEKEE (reference sequence). This CDR3 has 15 residues. V was cut by 0 bases and J by 0 bases, with 8 bases left in between. CDR3 in amino acids: CASSLVGSSTDTQYF. Written as DNA, the CDR3 is TGTGCCAGCAGCTTGGTCGGGTCGAGCACAGATACGCAGTATTTT.

This sequence joins TRBV7-9 and TRBJ1-2; D unclear. V was cut by 6 bases and J by 4 bases, with 15 bases left in between. The CDR3 loop spans 14 amino acids. Germline values: CDR1 SEHNR, CDR2 FQNEAQ (reference sequence). The CDR3 loop is CASSYSGSSYGYTF. The CDR3 DNA sequence: TGTGCCAGCAGTTATTCCGGGTCGTCCTATGGCTACACCTTC.

This chain connects TRBV14 to TRBJ2-7; maybe TRBD1 (5 bases). CDR3 length: 15 amino acids. V lost 4 bases to trimming and J lost 6 bases, with 19 bases between them. Germline V gene sequence: CDR1 SGHDN, CDR2 FVKESK. DNA for the CDR3: TGTGCCAGCAGCCGAAACATTTCCCCAGGGCGCGAGCAGTACTTC. Translation gives CASSRNISPGREQYF.

The chain joins TRBV27 to TRBJ1-3; 8 nucleotides match TRBD1. Germline CDR1 and CDR2: MNHEY and SMNVEV (reference sequence). J gave up 0 bases and V 4 bases, and 5 bases lay outside the gene matches. CDR3 length: 16 amino acids. The CDR3 reads CASSSQGAYSGNTIYF. CDR3 nucleotide sequence: TGTGCCAGCAGTTCCCAGGGGGCCTACTCTGGAAACACCATATATTTT.

This clone appeared once. The genes are TRBV7-9 and TRBJ2-1; a possible D gene is TRBD2 (5 bases). Deletions cut 1 base from V and 12 bases from J, with 13 bases between. CDR1 is SEHNR and CDR2 is FQNEAQ in the germline V gene (reference sequence). The CDR3 totals 13 residues. CDR3 nucleotides: TGTGCCAGCAGCTTAGAGGGTGGACTGGGGCAGTTCTTC. Amino acid sequence: CASSLEGGLGQFF. Together with reference TRBV7-9 and TRBJ2-1, the CDR3 gives the full variable domain: DTGVSQNPRHKITKRGQNVTFRCDPISEHNRLYWYRQTLGQGPEFLTYFQNEAQLEKSRLLSDRFSAERPKGSFSTLEIQRTEQGDSAMYLCASSLEGGLGQFFGPGTRLTVL.

The CDR3 spells CASSLTTGDAEYF. DNA of the CDR3: TGTGCCAGCAGCTTGACTACAGGGGATGCTGAGTACTTC. J is TRBJ2-7 and V is TRBV13, with TRBD1 matching over 7 bases. This CDR3 spans 13 amino acids. Germline trimming cut 3 bases from V and 11 bases from J; bases unmatched to any gene: 10. Germline V gene lookup returns CDR1 PRHDT and CDR2 FYEKMQ (reference sequence). The whole variable domain, remainder taken from reference TRBV13 and TRBJ2-7, is AAGVIQSPRHLIKEKRETATLKCYPIPRHDTVYWYQQGPGQDPQFLISFYEKMQSDKGSIPDRFSAQQFSDYHSELNMSSLELGDSALYFCASSLTTGDAEYFGPGTRLTVT.

This clone was counted between two and nine times. The rearrangement uses TRBV5-4 and TRBJ2-3, with D possibly being TRBD2 (7 bases). Trimming shortened V by 4 bases and J by 2 bases, and 17 bases separated the two germline ends. Germline lookup yields CDR1 SGHNT and CDR2 YYREEE (reference sequence). This CDR3 comprises 16 residues. CDR3 nucleotide sequence: TGTGCCAGCAGCCCCGGAGGGGGGGGTGACACAGATACGCAGTATTTT. This sequence encodes CASSPGGGGDTDTQYF.

This chain uses TRBV19 with TRBJ1-5; TRBD1 aligns across 8 bases. CDR3 length equals 16 residues. The J segment lost 2 bases and the V segment lost 8 bases, leaving 11 bases of the junction unmatched. Germline V lookup: CDR1 LNHDA, CDR2 SQIVND (reference sequence). CDR3 region: CASGRQGAHGNQPQHF. The CDR3 DNA sequence: TGTGCCAGTGGGAGGCAGGGGGCGCATGGCAATCAGCCCCAGCATTTT.

The chain carries TRBV5-1 and TRBJ1-1; D unclear. The CDR3 consists of 13 residues. Trimming left V 0 bases short and J 5 bases short, with 8 bases between. From germline, CDR1 is SGHRS and CDR2 YFSETQ. CDR3 amino acids: CASSLAGVTEAFF. CDR3 in DNA: TGCGCCAGCAGCTTGGCGGGAGTGACTGAAGCTTTCTTT.

The count of this clone is one. This rearrangement joins TRBV7-2 to TRBJ1-2, with no clear D. Trimming stripped 4 bases from V and 8 bases from J, with 17 bases between. The CDR3 has 14 residues. The germline V gene encodes CDR1 SGHTA and CDR2 FQGNSA. CDR3 protein: CASSSEPGFSGYTF. The CDR3 DNA sequence: TGTGCCAGCAGCTCCGAGCCGGGATTTAGCGGCTACACCTTC.

In regard to this clone: The same CDR3 also results from other DNA sequences found in this sample. The rearrangement uses TRBV18 and TRBJ2-2, with TRBD1 identical over 7 bases. Germline-derived CDR1 and CDR2 are KGHSH and LQKENI. This CDR3 contains 15 residues. Trimming took 6 bases from V and 0 from J; bases not matched to a gene: 4. DNA for the CDR3: TGTGCCAGCTCTCCTGGGACAGCGAACACCGGGGAGCTGTTTTTT. Residues: CASSPGTANTGELFF. The entire variable domain, with the rest obtained from reference TRBV18 and TRBJ2-2, is as follows: NAGVMQNPRHLVRRRGQEARLRCSPMKGHSHVYWYRQLPEEGLKFMVYLQKENIIDESGMPKERFSAEFPKEGPSILRIQQVVRGDSAAYFCASSPGTANTGELFFGEGSRLTVL.

This clone appeared a single time. The chain employs TRBV19 and TRBJ1-5, with 9 bases aligning to TRBD1. In germline, CDR1 is LNHDA, CDR2 SQIVND (reference sequence). This CDR3 is built from 17 residues. With V trimmed by 6 bases and J by 0 bases, 9 bases remained unmatched. The chain's CDR3 is CASRNDGTGNSNQPQHF. The CDR3, as DNA: TGTGCCAGTAGAAATGATGGGACAGGGAATAGCAATCAGCCCCAGCATTTT.

The chain combines TRBV5-6 with TRBJ1-4; D not certain. This CDR3 spans 13 amino acids. The germline V gene has CDR1 SGHDT and CDR2 YYEEEE. Trimming left V 4 bases short and J 5 bases short, with 9 bases between. The chain's CDR3 is CASSLEPNEKLFF. DNA for the CDR3: TGTGCCAGCAGCCTTGAGCCAAATGAAAAACTGTTTTTT.

This chain links TRBV9 with TRBJ1-6; 7 bases agree with TRBD1. Germline values: CDR1 SGDLS, CDR2 YYNGEE. With 4 bases clipped from V and 0 bases from J, the junction kept 4 bases outside the gene matches. This CDR3 is 16 amino acids long. The CDR3 loop is CASSLDRSSYNSPLHF. CDR3 nucleotide sequence: TGTGCCAGCAGCTTGGACAGGAGCTCCTATAATTCACCCCTCCACTTT.

J is TRBJ1-2 and V is TRBV3-1 (or the pseudogene TRBV3-2); no clear D. CDR3 size: 15 residues. V lost 6 bases and J 4 bases, leaving 18 bases between the germline ends. Germline V gene data show CDR1 as LGHDT and CDR2 as YNNKEL (reference sequence). The DNA for the CDR3 is TGTGCCAGCAGTCGCGGGGTGGGTGAGATCTATGGCTACACCTTC. Its translation: CASSRGVGEIYGYTF.

V usage is TRBV6-5 and J usage is TRBJ2-7; D possibly corresponds to TRBD1 (5 bases). The length of the CDR3 is 14 residues. Trimming took 5 bases from V and 2 from J, leaving 13 bases between them. Germline CDR1 reads MNHEY; CDR2 reads SVGAGI. The chain's CDR3 is CASSQMTVPYEQYF. CDR3 coding DNA: TGTGCCAGCAGTCAGATGACAGTTCCCTACGAGCAGTACTTC.

J is TRBJ2-5 and V is TRBV19, with 11 bases identical to TRBD2. V shed 4 bases, J shed 5 bases, and the junction held 6 bases outside the gene matches. CDR3 length: 15 amino acids. In germline, CDR1 is LNHDA, CDR2 SQIVND (reference sequence). The CDR3 loop reads CASSNLAGGHETQYF. The DNA for the CDR3 is TGTGCCAGTAGTAATCTAGCGGGAGGTCACGAGACCCAGTACTTC.